Below are 30 T cell receptor beta chains sequenced from a single sample in a study of blood T cell repertoires in COVID-19 (dated by TCRdb to 2020 to 2021). Library generation was performed with the immunoSEQ multiplex PCR assay. TCRdb carries this immuneACCESS record with in-frame sequences only. Its versions omit some clonotypes, under half of them owing to an unresolved V gene in the studies checked, with the rest unexplained. Present in this sample are around 500,000 clones, more than 85% of which were seen just once. The ten largest make up approximately 8% of the sample. The specimen sequenced was PBMCs or T cells enriched from blood (not recorded which). These TCRs come from a woman between 55 and 75 years old who had recovered from COVID-19.

The chain uses TRBV18 and TRBJ1-5; D gene uncertain. There are 15 residues in the CDR3. V lost 3 bases, J lost 6 bases, and 15 bases lay in between. Germline CDR1 KGHSH, CDR2 LQKENI. CDR3 protein: CASSPLGGSGQPQHF. The CDR3 nucleotides are TGTGCCAGCTCACCTTTGGGAGGGTCCGGTCAGCCCCAGCATTTT.

The CDR3 region has the DNA TGTGCCGTGTCCGAGGGCGGGGATGAAAAACTGTTTTTT. It translates to CAVSEGGDEKLFF. The chain has TRBV10-3 and TRBJ1-4; D not resolved. The CDR3 consists of 13 residues. The germline CDR1 and CDR2 sequences are ENHRY and SYGVKD. Trimming cost V 11 bases and J 6 bases, with 16 bases left between them.

The chain couples TRBV10-2 to TRBJ2-1; 11 positions match TRBD2. The trim removed 3 bases at V and 4 bases at J, leaving 2 bases unmatched. The CDR3 has 15 residues. CDR1 is WSHSY and CDR2 is SAAADI in the germline V gene. Here the CDR3 DNA reads TGCGCCAGCAGTGATACTAGCGGGGGTTACAATGAGCAGTTCTTC. This gives the protein CASSDTSGGYNEQFF.

This clone was seen more than once but under ten times. For the CDR3, the DNA is TGCGCCAGCAGCTGGGGTACAGGGACCACTGAAGCTTTCTTT. Translation: CASSWGTGTTEAFF. The gene calls are TRBV5-1 and TRBJ1-1; a possible D gene is TRBD1 (6 bases). V was pared by 3 bases and J by 4 bases, with 13 bases between. Germline loops: CDR1 SGHRS, CDR2 YFSETQ. This CDR3 comprises 14 residues.

The chain couples TRBV10-3 to TRBJ2-2, with TRBD1 matching 9 bases. Germline V gives CDR1 ENHRY, CDR2 SYGVKD. V gave up 2 bases and J gave up 3 bases; unmatched junction bases: 13. CDR3 length: 19 residues. Written as DNA, the CDR3 is TGTGCCATCAGTGAGAGGGGGACAGGGTCCTCTCGAGACACCGGGGAGCTGTTTTTT. Translation: CAISERGTGSSRDTGELFF.

This chain joins TRBV11-2 and TRBJ2-3; 7 bases agree with TRBD2. This CDR3 comprises 14 residues. Germline trimming cut 6 bases from V and 8 bases from J; bases unmatched to any gene: 11. CDR1 SGHAT and CDR2 FQNNGV come from the germline V gene. For the CDR3, the DNA is TGTGCCAGCAGTGACCCGCGAGGGGAGGGTACGCAGTATTTT. This gives the protein CASSDPRGEGTQYF.

This chain connects TRBV6-1 to TRBJ2-7; 10 nucleotides agree with TRBD1. The CDR3 covers 17 residues. The J segment lost 0 bases and the V segment lost 4 bases, leaving 9 bases of the junction unmatched. Germline CDR1 reads MNHNS; CDR2 reads SASEGT. In nucleotides, the CDR3 is TGTGCCAGCAGTGCCCCGGGACAGGGGATTAGCTCCTACGAGCAGTACGTC. Translated: CASSAPGQGISSYEQYV.

In nucleotides, the CDR3 is TGTGCCAGTAGTCCGAAGACAGGGGGCAAAGCTAACTATGGCTACACCTTC. Residues: CASSPKTGGKANYGYTF. The rearrangement joins TRBV19 to TRBJ1-2; 10 bases map to TRBD1. CDR3 length: 17 residues. Germline trimming cut 5 bases from V and 0 bases from J; bases unmatched to any gene: 9. Germline V gene sequence: CDR1 LNHDA, CDR2 SQIVND (reference sequence).

The chain couples TRBV4-1 to TRBJ1-5, with TRBD1 matching 7 bases. The trim removed 4 bases at V and 0 bases at J, leaving 12 bases unmatched. CDR3 length equals 18 residues. Germline V gives CDR1 MGHRA, CDR2 YSYEKL. This chain's CDR3 is CASSRGTPEGASNQPQHF. The CDR3 DNA is TGCGCCAGCAGCCGTGGGACACCGGAGGGGGCTAGCAATCAGCCCCAGCATTTT.

V gene TRBV7-2 combines with J gene TRBJ2-3, with 16 bases aligning to TRBD2. Trimming cost V 5 bases and J 4 bases; bases outside gene matches: 6. The CDR3 contains 17 residues. Per the germline V gene, CDR1 is SGHTA and CDR2 is FQGNSA. As DNA, the CDR3 is TGTGCCAGCAGCCAGGGGACTAGCGGGGGGGCCCCAGATACGCAGTATTTT. It specifies CASSQGTSGGAPDTQYF.

The chain has TRBV18 and TRBJ2-5; weak D call: TRBD1 (6 bases). The CDR3 contains 14 residues. Looked up from germline, CDR1 is KGHSH and CDR2 is LQKENI. V lost 3 bases and J 2 bases, leaving 10 bases between the germline ends. The CDR3 loop is CASSPQGIQETQYF. Written as DNA, the CDR3 is TGTGCCAGCTCACCGCAGGGGATTCAAGAGACCCAGTACTTC.

The chain couples TRBV10-3 to TRBJ2-3, with 9 bases matching TRBD2. Germline V gene sequence: CDR1 ENHRY, CDR2 SYGVKD. V gave up 0 bases and J gave up 3 bases; unmatched junction bases: 4. The CDR3 is made up of 16 amino acids. CDR3 sequence reads: CAISESLAGLTDTQYF. CDR3 bases: TGTGCCATCAGTGAGTCGCTAGCGGGATTGACAGATACGCAGTATTTT.

The chain uses TRBV12-5 and TRBJ1-3; 8 nucleotides match TRBD1. The germline gives CDR1 LGHNT, CDR2 FRNRAP. The length of the CDR3 is 16 residues. V gave up 1 base and J gave up 1 base; unmatched junction bases: 3. CDR3 nucleotides: TGTGCTAGTGGTTTGGGACAGGGGTCGTCTGGAAACACCATATATTTT. It translates to CASGLGQGSSGNTIYF.

The chain combines TRBV2 with TRBJ2-3; TRBD2 agrees at 9 bases. The CDR3 runs 13 residues. The V and J ends lost 6 bases and 3 bases, in that order; junction bases with no gene match: 1. Germline V gene sequence: CDR1 SNHLY, CDR2 FYNNEI. CDR3 in amino acids: CASRSGGTDTQYF. The CDR3 DNA follows: TGTGCCAGCAGAAGCGGGGGGACAGATACGCAGTATTTT.

This clone was observed a single time. The V gene is TRBV14, the J gene TRBJ2-7; D gene uncertain. Per germline, CDR1 SGHDN and CDR2 FVKESK. The V end was cut by 1 base, the J end by 3 bases, with 7 bases between. The CDR3 is 13 residues long. DNA for the CDR3: TGTGCCAGCAGCCAAGCACCCGGCTACGAGCAGTACGTC. Protein: CASSQAPGYEQYV.

V and J are TRBV11-2 and TRBJ2-7, with a possible D match to TRBD2 (5 bases). Germline-derived CDR1 and CDR2 are SGHAT and FQNNGV. V gave up 1 base and J gave up 6 bases, with 10 bases separating them. CDR3 size: 13 residues. CDR3 region: CASSLVPGFEQYF. CDR3 coding DNA: TGTGCCAGCAGCTTAGTCCCGGGGTTCGAGCAGTACTTC.

The rearrangement uses TRBV6-2 or TRBV6-3 and TRBJ1-2, with D possibly TRBD1 on 5 matching bases. V shed 6 bases and J shed 7 bases, with 15 bases lying between them. The CDR3 is 13 residues long. Germline CDR1 is MNHEY and CDR2 is SVGEGT. As DNA, the CDR3 is TGTGCCAGCAGCTGGGGGACTACTAGTGGCTACACCTTC. It yields the protein CASSWGTTSGYTF.

The chain links TRBV4-1 to TRBJ2-3, with a possible D match to TRBD1 (6 bases). In germline, CDR1 is MGHRA, CDR2 YSYEKL. The germline V and J ends were trimmed by 4 bases and 2 bases, with 16 bases remaining between them. This CDR3 is 16 amino acids long. CDR3 sequence: CASSPGALPITDTQYF. The CDR3, as DNA: TGCGCCAGCAGCCCAGGGGCCCTGCCGATCACAGATACGCAGTATTTT.

The CDR3 here is CASSQGQGIETQYF. The CDR3 DNA reads as TGCGCCAGCAGCCAGGGACAGGGGATTGAGACCCAGTACTTC. V and J are TRBV4-1 and TRBJ2-5, with TRBD1 matching 10 bases. Trimming removed 3 bases from V and 5 bases from J; junction bases left unmatched: 3. Germline loops: CDR1 MGHRA, CDR2 YSYEKL. CDR3 length: 14 amino acids.

This clone was observed once. The CDR3 DNA is TGTGCCAGTAGTATCAGAACGGGACAGGGGAACACTGAAGCTTTCTTT. This gives the protein CASSIRTGQGNTEAFF. V usage is TRBV19 and J usage is TRBJ1-1, with 9 nucleotides matching TRBD1. CDR3 length: 16 residues. V gave up 3 bases and J gave up 1 base; unmatched junction bases: 6. The germline V gene encodes CDR1 LNHDA and CDR2 SQIVND (reference sequence).

The V call is TRBV24-1, the J call TRBJ2-1, with TRBD2 matching over 8 bases. Trimming cost V 1 base and J 0 bases; bases outside gene matches: 4. This CDR3 is 17 amino acids long. Germline CDR1 and CDR2: KGHDR and SFDVKD. The CDR3 sequence is CATSDLGREGSYNEQFF. The CDR3 nucleotides are TGTGCCACCAGTGATTTAGGCCGGGAGGGCTCCTACAATGAGCAGTTCTTC.

The rearrangement joins TRBV29-1 to TRBJ1-6, with 7 bases matching TRBD1. Per the germline V gene, CDR1 is SQVTM and CDR2 is ANQGSEA. J lost 10 bases, V lost 1 base, and 4 bases had no gene match. The length of the CDR3 is 13 residues. CDR3 nucleotides: TGCAGCGTTGAAGTAGGGGGCGGGTCACCCCTCCACTTT. Encoded protein: CSVEVGGGSPLHF.

This chain links TRBV29-1 with TRBJ1-1; 7 bases fit TRBD1. Germline V gives CDR1 SQVTM, CDR2 ANQGSEA. The V segment lost 6 bases and the J segment 2 bases; nucleotides outside the gene matches: 6. The CDR3 extends over 13 amino acids. CDR3 region: CSVQTGINTEAFF. The CDR3 region has the DNA TGCAGCGTCCAGACAGGGATAAACACTGAAGCTTTCTTT.

The chain recombines TRBV12-5 with TRBJ1-3; D unclear. Trimming removed 3 bases at V and 0 bases at J, with 12 bases between. CDR3 length: 16 amino acids. Germline V gene data show CDR1 as LGHNT and CDR2 as FRNRAP. CDR3 protein: CASGFMAGTSGNTIYF. CDR3 coding DNA: TGTGCTAGTGGTTTTATGGCAGGCACCTCTGGAAACACCATATATTTT.

This chain links TRBV11-3 with TRBJ2-2; D call uncertain. The germline V gene encodes CDR1 SGHNT and CDR2 YENEEA. The V end lost 6 bases, the J end lost 4 bases, and 6 bases lay between the germline ends. CDR3 length: 12 amino acids. The CDR3 protein is CASRSGTGELFF. Here the CDR3 DNA reads TGTGCCAGCAGATCGGGCACCGGGGAGCTGTTTTTT.

The CDR3 DNA sequence: TGTGCCACCTCCGGGGGGCAAGGCTACACCTTC. Residues: CATSGGQGYTF. J is TRBJ1-2 and V is TRBV2, with a possible D match to TRBD1 (6 bases). V was pared by 10 bases and J by 8 bases, with 14 bases between. This CDR3 region has 11 residues. Germline CDR1 is SNHLY and CDR2 is FYNNEI.

The V gene is TRBV7-2, the J gene TRBJ1-2, with D perhaps TRBD1 (5 bases). Trimming took off 3 bases at V and 8 bases at J, with 22 bases between the two ends. The CDR3 has 16 residues. In germline, CDR1 is SGHTA, CDR2 FQGNSA. The CDR3 sequence: CASSFQIGGGGEGYTF. CDR3 bases: TGTGCCAGCAGCTTCCAAATAGGCGGGGGAGGAGAGGGCTACACCTTC.

As for this clone: This same CDR3 is encoded by further DNA sequences in the sample. The chain is built from TRBV5-1 and TRBJ1-3; D is uncertain. CDR3 length equals 14 residues. With 3 bases removed from V and 3 bases from J, the gap between germline ends came to 10 bases. Looked up from germline, CDR1 is SGHRS and CDR2 is YFSETQ. This CDR3 reads CASSSGVSGNTIYF. Here the CDR3 DNA reads TGCGCCAGCAGCTCGGGAGTAAGTGGAAACACCATATATTTT.

This clone was observed a handful of times. The V call is TRBV7-9, the J call TRBJ1-1; TRBD1 agrees at 7 bases. Germline assignment: CDR1 SEHNR and CDR2 FQNEAQ (reference sequence). The CDR3 has 13 amino acids. V was clipped by 5 bases and J by 1 base; unmatched bases: 1. CDR3 coding DNA: TGTGCCAGCAGCCGGGACAGGAACACTGAAGCTTTCTTT. This gives the protein CASSRDRNTEAFF. The full variable domain, with the rest looked up from reference TRBV7-9 and TRBJ1-1, is DTGVSQNPRHKITKRGQNVTFRCDPISEHNRLYWYRQTLGQGPEFLTYFQNEAQLEKSRLLSDRFSAERPKGSFSTLEIQRTEQGDSAMYLCASSRDRNTEAFFGQGTRLTVV.

V and J are TRBV2 and TRBJ1-1; D ambiguous. The germline V gene has CDR1 SNHLY and CDR2 FYNNEI. Deletions cut 2 bases from V and 1 base from J, with 14 bases between. This CDR3 region has 16 residues. The CDR3 reads CASSEWSAMRNTEAFF. CDR3 nucleotide sequence: TGTGCCAGCAGTGAATGGTCAGCGATGAGGAACACTGAAGCTTTCTTT.